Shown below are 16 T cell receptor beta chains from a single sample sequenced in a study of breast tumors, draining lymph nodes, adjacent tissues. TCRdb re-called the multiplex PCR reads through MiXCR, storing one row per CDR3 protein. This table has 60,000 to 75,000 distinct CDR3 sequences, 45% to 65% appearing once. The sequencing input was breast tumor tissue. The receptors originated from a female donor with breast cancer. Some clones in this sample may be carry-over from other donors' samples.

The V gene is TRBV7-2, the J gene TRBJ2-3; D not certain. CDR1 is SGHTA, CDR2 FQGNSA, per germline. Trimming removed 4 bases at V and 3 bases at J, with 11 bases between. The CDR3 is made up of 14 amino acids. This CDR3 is CASSSLLSTDTQYF. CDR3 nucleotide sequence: TGTGCCAGCAGCTCACTACTCTCTACAGATACGCAGTATTTT. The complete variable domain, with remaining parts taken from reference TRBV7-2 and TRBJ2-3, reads GAGVSQSPSNKVTEKGKDVELRCDPISGHTALYWYRQSLGQGLEFLIYFQGNSAPDKSGLPSDRFSAERTGGSVSTLTIQRTQQEDSAVYLCASSSLLSTDTQYFGPGTRLTVL.

Written as DNA, the CDR3 is TGTGCCAGCAGCTTTTCAGGCCGCAGCTCCTACGAGCAGTACTTC. Its protein product is CASSFSGRSSYEQYF. V usage is TRBV7-8 and J usage is TRBJ2-7; D is uncertain. V shed 3 bases and J shed 0 bases, with 12 bases lying between them. CDR1 and CDR2 (germline): SGHVS, FQNEAQ. The CDR3 has 15 residues.

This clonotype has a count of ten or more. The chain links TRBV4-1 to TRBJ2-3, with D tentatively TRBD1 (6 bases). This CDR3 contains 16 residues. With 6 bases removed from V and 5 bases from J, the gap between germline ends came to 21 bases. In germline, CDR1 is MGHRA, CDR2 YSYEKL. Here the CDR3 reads CASSGGLRGIQDTQYF. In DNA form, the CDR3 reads TGCGCCAGCAGTGGGGGTTTGAGGGGGATACAAGATACGCAGTATTTT.

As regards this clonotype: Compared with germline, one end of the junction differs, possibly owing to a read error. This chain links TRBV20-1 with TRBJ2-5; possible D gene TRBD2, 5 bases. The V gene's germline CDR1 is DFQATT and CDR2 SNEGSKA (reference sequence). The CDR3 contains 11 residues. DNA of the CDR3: TGCAGCGTTGAGAAGTGGGAGACCCAGTCCTTC. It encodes CSVEKWETQSF.

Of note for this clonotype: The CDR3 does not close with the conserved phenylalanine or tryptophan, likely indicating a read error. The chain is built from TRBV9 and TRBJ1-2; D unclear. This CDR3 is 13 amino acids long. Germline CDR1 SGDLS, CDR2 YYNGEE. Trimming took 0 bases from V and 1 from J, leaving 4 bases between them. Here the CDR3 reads CASSVVGNYGYTS. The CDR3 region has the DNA TGTGCCAGCAGCGTAGTGGGTAACTATGGCTACACCTCC.

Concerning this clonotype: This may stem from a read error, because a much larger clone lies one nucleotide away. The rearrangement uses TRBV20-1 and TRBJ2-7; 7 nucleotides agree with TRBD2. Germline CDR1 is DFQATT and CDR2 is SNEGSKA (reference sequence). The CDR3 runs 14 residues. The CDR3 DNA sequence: TGCGGTGTCACGGGGAGGGACCTTTCCTACGAGCAGCACTTC. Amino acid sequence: CGVTGRDLSYEQHF.

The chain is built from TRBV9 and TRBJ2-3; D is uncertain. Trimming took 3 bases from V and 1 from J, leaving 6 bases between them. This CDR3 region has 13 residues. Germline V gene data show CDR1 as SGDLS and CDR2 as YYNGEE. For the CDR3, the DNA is TGTGCCAGCAGCGGAGAGCGCACAGATACGCAGTATTTT. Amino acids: CASSGERTDTQYF.

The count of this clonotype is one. This CDR3 reads CASSGQGYEQYV. The CDR3 coding sequence is TGTGCCAGCAGTGGACAGGGTTACGAGCAGTACGTC. The J gene is TRBJ2-7, the V gene TRBV6-1; 7 bases fit TRBD1. Germline CDR1 reads MNHNS; CDR2 reads SASEGT. The CDR3 has 12 amino acids. The trim removed 4 bases at V and 4 bases at J, leaving 1 base unmatched.

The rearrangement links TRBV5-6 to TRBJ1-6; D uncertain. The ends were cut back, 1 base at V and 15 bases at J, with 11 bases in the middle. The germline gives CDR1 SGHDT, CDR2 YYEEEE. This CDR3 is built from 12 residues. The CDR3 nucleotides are TGTGCCAGCAGCTTGTGGGAAGCGGGCCTCCACTTT. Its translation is CASSLWEAGLHF.

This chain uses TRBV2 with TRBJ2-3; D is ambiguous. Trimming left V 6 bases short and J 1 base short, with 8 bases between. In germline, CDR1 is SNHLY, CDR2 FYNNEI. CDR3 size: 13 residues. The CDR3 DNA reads TGTGCCAGCAGCGTCGGACGCACAGATACGCAGTATTTT. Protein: CASSVGRTDTQYF.

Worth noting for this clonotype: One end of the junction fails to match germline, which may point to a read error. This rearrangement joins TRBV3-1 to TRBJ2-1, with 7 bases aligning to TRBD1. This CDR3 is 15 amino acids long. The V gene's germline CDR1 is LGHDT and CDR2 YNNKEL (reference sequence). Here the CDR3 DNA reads TGTGCCAGCAGCCGCCGGGACAGAGTCAACAATGGGCAGTTCTTC. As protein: CASSRRDRVNNGQFF.

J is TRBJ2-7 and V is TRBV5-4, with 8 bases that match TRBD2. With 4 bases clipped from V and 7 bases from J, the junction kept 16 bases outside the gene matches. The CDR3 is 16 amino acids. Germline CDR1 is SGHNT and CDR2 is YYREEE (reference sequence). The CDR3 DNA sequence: TGTGCCAGCAGCCAAGATTCGGGGGGGGAAGGACGGGAGCAGTACTTC. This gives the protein CASSQDSGGEGREQYF.

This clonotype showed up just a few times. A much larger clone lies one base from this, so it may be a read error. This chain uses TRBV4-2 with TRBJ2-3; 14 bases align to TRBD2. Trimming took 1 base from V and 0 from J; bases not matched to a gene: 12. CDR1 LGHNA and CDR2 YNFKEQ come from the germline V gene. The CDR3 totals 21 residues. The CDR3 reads CASSQGRTSGGRYYSTDTQYF. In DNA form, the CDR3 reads TGTGCCAGCAGCCAAGGCCGGACTAGCGGGGGGCGATATTATAGCACAGATACGCAGTATTTT.

The CDR3 protein is CASREGLAGGPGGETQYF. The DNA for the CDR3 is TGTGCCAGCAGAGAGGGACTAGCGGGAGGGCCCGGAGGCGAGACCCAGTACTTC. The chain uses TRBV12-3 or TRBV12-4 and TRBJ2-5; TRBD2 matches 16 bases. The length of the CDR3 is 18 residues. Trimming took 6 bases from V and 5 from J; bases not matched to a gene: 12.

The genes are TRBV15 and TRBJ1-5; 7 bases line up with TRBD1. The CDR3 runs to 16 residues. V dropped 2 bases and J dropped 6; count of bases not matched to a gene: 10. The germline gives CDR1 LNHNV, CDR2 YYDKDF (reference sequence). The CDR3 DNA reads TGTGCCACCAGCAGACCAAAACAGGGGTTGGTTCAGCCCCAGCATTTT. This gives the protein CATSRPKQGLVQPQHF.

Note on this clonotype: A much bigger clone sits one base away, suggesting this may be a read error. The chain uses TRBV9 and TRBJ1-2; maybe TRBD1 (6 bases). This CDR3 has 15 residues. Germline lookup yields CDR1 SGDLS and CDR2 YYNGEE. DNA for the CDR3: TGTGCCGGCAGCGTAGGGGGGGGGCGCAACTATGGCTACACCTTC. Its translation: CAGSVGGGRNYGYTF.